These 20 T cell receptor beta chains share one sample of origin, sequenced in a study of response to subunit inactivated influenza vaccine (dated by TCRdb to 2016 to 2019). The library relied on RT-PCR. The instrument given in TCRdb is Illumina HiSeq 2500. TCRdb applied fastp at Q25 and MiXCR to the public reads, then kept only in-frame beta chains. Rows with one shared CDR3 protein collapse into an entry with the most common genes and DNA. This sample holds more than 450,000 distinct CDR3 sequences; less than 10% were observed only once. The leading ten clones occupy roughly 13% of the sample. Sequencing was performed on PBMCs from blood, taken less than 30 months after vaccination. These receptors came from a man in his fifties or sixties who received an inactivated influenza vaccine. Donor details come from another sample of the same person, matched by shared clones.

The V gene is TRBV7-8, the J gene TRBJ2-2; 12 bases are shared with TRBD2. Germline V gene sequence: CDR1 SGHVS, CDR2 FQNEAQ. The CDR3 extends over 17 amino acids. J gave up 5 bases and V 1 base, and 5 bases lay outside the gene matches. The CDR3 loop is CASSLGLAGDGTGELFF. The CDR3 region has the DNA TGTGCCAGCAGCTTAGGACTAGCGGGGGATGGGACCGGGGAGCTGTTTTTT.

This clonotype was counted at least ten times. V and J are TRBV5-8 and TRBJ2-1; 7 bases match TRBD2. This CDR3 region has 14 residues. J lost 4 bases, V lost 2 bases, and 3 bases had no gene match. Germline loops: CDR1 SGHTS, CDR2 YDEGEE. CDR3 protein: CASSLGLGYNEQFF. The DNA for the CDR3 is TGTGCCAGCAGCTTAGGACTAGGGTACAATGAGCAGTTCTTC.

This clonotype was observed at least ten times. The CDR3 region has the DNA TGCAGCGTTGGACCGGGACAGGGCACCCATGAGCAGTTCTTC. Translated, it gives CSVGPGQGTHEQFF. The chain combines TRBV29-1 with TRBJ2-1; 9 bases map to TRBD1. In germline, CDR1 is SQVTM, CDR2 ANQGSEA. The CDR3 is 14 residues long. The ends lost 4 bases at V and 8 bases at J; junction bases unmatched: 9.

About this clonotype itself: Being one base from a much bigger clone, this may be a read error. V is TRBV20-1 and J is TRBJ2-7; D gene unclear. From germline, CDR1 is DFQATT and CDR2 SNEGSKA (reference sequence). V lost 0 bases and J lost 2, with 14 bases in between. The CDR3 has 15 residues. As DNA, the CDR3 is TGCAGTGCTAGAGATCCACAGACGGCGACCTACGAGCAGTACTTC. It is translated as CSARDPQTATYEQYF.

This clonotype was counted between two and nine times. The chain couples TRBV7-7 to TRBJ2-7; 8 nucleotides match TRBD1. The CDR3 runs to 13 residues. Germline CDR1 reads SSHAT; CDR2 reads FNYEAQ (reference sequence). Trimming took 5 bases from V and 7 from J; bases not matched to a gene: 7. The CDR3, as DNA: TGTGCCAGCAGCCCGGACAGGGCGCGGGAGCAGTACTTC. Protein sequence: CASSPDRAREQYF.

This clonotype was recorded many times. The chain joins TRBV6-1 to TRBJ2-1; 7 bases match TRBD2. This CDR3 is 13 amino acids long. Germline V CDR1 and CDR2: MNHNS, SASEGT. With V trimmed by 6 bases and J by 4 bases, 3 bases remained unmatched. The CDR3 loop is CASSGGSYNEQFF. The CDR3, as DNA: TGTGCCAGCAGCGGGGGGTCGTACAATGAGCAGTTCTTC.

The chain links TRBV10-2 to TRBJ2-5; no clear D. The CDR3 is 16 residues long. Germline V gives CDR1 WSHSY, CDR2 SAAADI. Trimming stripped 0 bases from V and 3 bases from J, with 14 bases between. The CDR3 DNA follows: TGCGCCAGCAGTGAGTCTCTAAGCACCTTCAAAGAGACCCAGTACTTC. It yields the protein CASSESLSTFKETQYF.

The chain uses TRBV18 and TRBJ2-2; TRBD1 is a possible D gene (8 bases). In germline, CDR1 is KGHSH, CDR2 LQKENI. Between the trimmed V and J ends, which lost 3 bases and 7 bases, there was a span of 18 bases. The CDR3 totals 16 residues. CDR3 loop: CASSPRTGRGDGELFF. The CDR3, as DNA: TGTGCCAGCTCACCCCGGACAGGGAGGGGTGACGGGGAGCTGTTTTTT.

This clonotype was seen at least ten times. The V and J genes are TRBV4-2 and TRBJ2-1; D may be TRBD2 (6 bases). Germline CDR1 LGHNA, CDR2 YNFKEQ. This CDR3 is 16 amino acids long. The V gene lost 1 base and the J gene lost 4 bases, with 14 bases spanning the gap. The CDR3 protein is CASSQGAGLAYNEQFF. The DNA of the CDR3 is TGTGCCAGCAGCCAAGGGGCGGGGTTAGCTTACAATGAGCAGTTCTTC.

The chain links TRBV9 to TRBJ2-1, with D unresolved. The CDR3 has 16 residues. Trimming left V 0 bases short and J 0 bases short, with 10 bases between. In germline, CDR1 is SGDLS, CDR2 YYNGEE. CDR3 in amino acids: CASSVGGPSSYNEQFF. In nucleotides, the CDR3 is TGTGCCAGCAGCGTAGGCGGCCCAAGCTCCTACAATGAGCAGTTCTTC.

This clonotype showed up many times. The rearrangement uses TRBV27 and TRBJ2-7, with TRBD1 identical over 10 bases. Trimming cost V 7 bases and J 4 bases; bases outside gene matches: 13. The CDR3 loop spans 16 amino acids. The germline gives CDR1 MNHEY, CDR2 SMNVEV (reference sequence). CDR3 sequence: CASKGQGRSLLYEQYF. CDR3 sequence (DNA): TGTGCCAGCAAGGGACAGGGGAGATCTCTGCTGTACGAGCAGTACTTC.

This chain connects TRBV6-1 to TRBJ1-5; tentatively, D is TRBD1 (5 bases). Germline CDR1 and CDR2: MNHNS and SASEGT. The V gene lost 7 bases and the J gene lost 6 bases, with 13 bases spanning the gap. This CDR3 has 13 residues. This CDR3 reads CASNGGGGQPQHF. The DNA of the CDR3 is TGTGCCAGCAACGGGGGGGGAGGTCAGCCCCAGCATTTT.

This clonotype was seen a few times. The rearrangement links TRBV10-3 to TRBJ2-3; TRBD2 matches at 14 bases. The CDR3 is 16 amino acids. The V gene's germline CDR1 is ENHRY and CDR2 SYGVKD. Unmatched junction bases numbered 2, after V lost 0 bases and J lost 6 bases. CDR3 loop: CAISESTSGGADTQYF. The CDR3 DNA is TGTGCCATCAGTGAGTCGACTAGCGGGGGGGCCGATACGCAGTATTTT.

This chain joins TRBV6-2 or TRBV6-3 and TRBJ2-5, with a weak D call TRBD2 (5 bases). Trimming left V 6 bases short and J 5 bases short, with 13 bases between. CDR1 and CDR2 (germline): MNHEY, SVGEGT. This CDR3 is 13 amino acids long. CDR3 sequence reads: CASSIGLGETQYF. DNA for the CDR3: TGTGCCAGCAGCATAGGACTCGGGGAGACCCAGTACTTC.

This clonotype was detected a few times. V and J are TRBV20-1 and TRBJ2-2; D gene unclear. CDR1 is DFQATT and CDR2 is SNEGSKA in the germline V gene (reference sequence). V was trimmed by 2 bases and J by 5 bases, leaving 9 bases between them. There are 13 residues in the CDR3. Written as DNA, the CDR3 is TGCAGTGCTAGAACTACTATTACCGGGGAGCTGTTTTTT. This codes for CSARTTITGELFF.

In its sample, this clonotype was seen many times. V is TRBV7-2 and J is TRBJ2-7, with 10 bases lining up with TRBD1. The CDR3 is 15 amino acids. Germline CDR1 is SGHTA and CDR2 is FQGNSA. The V segment lost 5 bases and the J segment 3 bases; nucleotides outside the gene matches: 7. CDR3 protein: CASSMTGGASYEQYF. CDR3 in DNA: TGTGCCAGCAGCATGACAGGGGGCGCCAGCTACGAGCAGTACTTC.

This clonotype was recorded at least ten times. An end of the junction differs from the germline gene, which may be a read error. The chain has TRBV28 and TRBJ2-3; D call uncertain. CDR1 is MDHEN, CDR2 SYDVKM, per germline. CDR3 size: 11 residues. The CDR3 sequence is CASSLWSAPIF. CDR3 DNA: TGTGCCAGCAGTTTATGGTCCGCTCCTATTTTT. Using reference TRBV28 and TRBJ2-3 for the parts outside the CDR3, the full variable domain is DVKVTQSSRYLVKRTGEKVFLECVQDMDHENMFWYRQDPGLGLRLIYFSYDVKMKEKGDIPEGYSVSREKKERFSLILESASTNQTSMYLCASSLWSAPIFGPGTRLTVL.

CDR3 sequence (DNA): TGTGCCAGCAGTCCCGGGACATTGAGCTCTGGAAACACCATATATTTT. Translated, it gives CASSPGTLSSGNTIYF. The J gene is TRBJ1-3, the V gene TRBV5-5, with a possible D match to TRBD1 (6 bases). The germline V gene has CDR1 SGHKS and CDR2 YYEKEE (reference sequence). This CDR3 has 16 amino acids. Trimming removed 5 bases from V and 0 bases from J, with 15 bases in between. Together with reference TRBV5-5 and TRBJ1-3, the CDR3 gives the full variable domain: DAGVTQSPTHLIKTRGQQVTLRCSPISGHKSVSWYQQVLGQGPQFIFQYYEKEERGRGNFPDRFSARQFPNYSSELNVNALLLGDSALYLCASSPGTLSSGNTIYFGEGSWLTVV.

V gene TRBV20-1 combines with J gene TRBJ1-5; D is unresolved. V lost 3 bases and J lost 0, with 12 bases in between. Germline lookup yields CDR1 DFQATT and CDR2 SNEGSKA (reference sequence). This CDR3 has 15 residues. This CDR3 reads CSARWEVYSNQPQHF. CDR3 nucleotide sequence: TGCAGTGCTAGGTGGGAGGTATATAGCAATCAGCCCCAGCATTTT.

This clonotype was seen many times. The chain recombines TRBV29-1 with TRBJ2-3; 7 nucleotides agree with TRBD1. The CDR3 sequence is 15 residues long. The V gene's germline CDR1 is SQVTM and CDR2 ANQGSEA. Losses at the gene ends were 7 bases for V and 1 base for J; bases not matched to a gene: 11. The CDR3, as DNA: TGCAGCGCCTGGGACAGACCGGCGGGCACAGATACGCAGTATTTT. As protein: CSAWDRPAGTDTQYF.